Sequencing of this T cell receptor (beta chain) was carried out in a study of shared T cell receptors in the human thymus. Clones were read by immunoSEQ multiplex PCR, and TCRdb kept only the in-frame ones, dropping some. The sample records hundreds of thousands of clones, around 87% being singletons. Between the trimmed V and J ends, which lost 0 bases and 7 bases, there was a span of 14 bases. Germline CDR1 reads SGDLS; CDR2 reads YYNGEE. The CDR3 extends over 14 amino acids. The data were also submitted as part of a second study, on human thymus T cells. As reported in that work: Surgeons resected thymus tissue during corrective heart surgery.

The V and J genes are TRBV9 and TRBJ2-7; maybe TRBD2 (5 bases). The sequencing input was thymocytes. The TCR comes from a boy in the first two years of life with a congenital heart defect. The CDR3 loop is CASSVEWAGDEQYF. CDR3 DNA: TGTGCCAGCAGCGTAGAGTGGGCGGGTGATGAGCAGTACTTC.